This T cell receptor (beta chain) emerged from a study of blood T cells in healthy people across ages. As for the study in general: Using template switching, researchers captured about one barcoded beta molecule for each two T cells.

Using a J-beta primer mix together with a sample-barcoded 5' primer, a second PCR was run for about 6 to 12 cycles. TCRdb independently ran MiXCR on the 5' RACE reads; one entry per CDR3 protein. The sample includes 1.5 million to 2 million distinct CDR3 sequences, approximately 30% of them seen just once. V was cut by 7 bases and J by 0 bases, with 9 bases left in between. The CDR3 spans 13 residues. Sequenced input: blood. This chain links TRBV12-3 or TRBV12-4 with TRBJ1-2, with D possibly being TRBD1 (5 bases). This TCR was sampled from a woman aged 25 to 39 in good health. The DNA of the CDR3 is TGTGCCAGCACGCCGGGGGCTAACTATGGCTACACCTTC. It is translated as CASTPGANYGYTF.